These 6 T cell receptor beta chains originate from one sample sequenced in a study of radiotherapy plus CTLA-4 blockade in lung cancer. Using immunoSEQ multiplex PCR, the repertoire was profiled, and TCRdb retains in-frame clones only, with some absent. The sample lists about 83,000 clones; under 80% were seen once. This sample comprised peripheral blood, obtained from a patient treated with radiotherapy plus ipilimumab. These receptors originate from a human donor with non-small cell lung cancer who had a partial response to radiotherapy plus ipilimumab. Some clones in this sample may be carry-over from other donors' samples.

The table lists this clone with a few counts. V and J are TRBV18 and TRBJ1-1, with D possibly matching TRBD1 (6 bases). CDR1 is KGHSH, CDR2 LQKENI, per germline. The germline V and J ends were trimmed by 0 bases and 5 bases, with 13 bases remaining between them. The CDR3 sequence is 15 residues long. CDR3 in amino acids: CASSPPAGVETEAFF. The CDR3 bases are TGTGCCAGCTCACCACCAGCAGGGGTTGAAACTGAAGCTTTCTTT.

The chain combines TRBV7-9 with TRBJ2-7, with a tentative D call TRBD2 (6 bases). V was trimmed by 5 bases and J by 3 bases, leaving 20 bases between them. The V gene's germline CDR1 is SEHNR and CDR2 FQNEAQ (reference sequence). The CDR3 runs 16 residues. The CDR3 loop is CASSRGAGSGFYEQYF. The CDR3 nucleotides are TGTGCCAGCAGCCGCGGTGCGGGGAGTGGATTCTACGAGCAGTACTTC.

The chain combines TRBV2 with TRBJ1-2, with 9 positions matching TRBD1. The CDR3 runs 14 residues. V shed 11 bases, J shed 0 bases, and the junction held 7 bases outside the gene matches. CDR1 and CDR2 (germline): SNHLY, FYNNEI. The CDR3 here is CAYRRQGANYGYTF. The CDR3 nucleotides read TGTGCCTACCGAAGACAGGGGGCTAACTATGGCTACACCTTC.

This clone was observed a single time. The rearrangement joins TRBV20-1 to TRBJ1-1; D remains ambiguous. Germline V gives CDR1 DFQATT, CDR2 SNEGSKA (reference sequence). This CDR3 spans 8 amino acids. For the CDR3, the DNA is TGCAAAACACAAGAAGCTTTCTTT. This encodes CKTQEAFF.

The chain is built from TRBV15 and TRBJ2-5; 7 nucleotides agree with TRBD1. In germline, CDR1 is LNHNV, CDR2 YYDKDF (reference sequence). V lost 0 bases, J lost 4 bases, and 8 bases stayed unmatched. This CDR3 comprises 16 residues. CDR3 nucleotides: TGTGCCACCAGCAGAGAAACAGGGGCCCGCAGAGAGACCCAGTACTTC. This gives the protein CATSRETGARRETQYF.

The CDR3 here is CASSGIRGVLSGNTIYF. As DNA, the CDR3 is TGTGCCAGCAGCGGGATCCGGGGTGTGCTCTCTGGAAACACCATATATTTT. J is TRBJ1-3 and V is TRBV5-6; unclear D gene. Deletions cut 4 bases from V and 0 bases from J, with 17 bases between. Germline CDR1 reads SGHDT; CDR2 reads YYEEEE. The CDR3 has 17 residues.